This TCR beta chain was profiled in a study of blood T cell repertoires in COVID-19. Study details: Donors in the United States, Italy and Spain gave samples during acute or convalescent COVID-19.

As handled by the study authors: The authors estimated nucleated cell counts from reference gene primer amplification. Using immunoSEQ multiplex PCR, the repertoire was profiled, and TCRdb retains in-frame clones only, with some absent. Clone size and the V and J calls come from that table; the DNA yielded D and trimming. The sample has around 300,000 clones, 85% to 90% seen once. Germline V gene lookup returns CDR1 KGHSY and CDR2 FQNENV. V shed 0 bases and J shed 3 bases, with 6 bases lying between them. The CDR3 contains 14 residues. J is TRBJ1-3 and V is TRBV16, with D possibly TRBD1 on 6 matching bases. The source of this sequence is a woman under 30 who had recovered from COVID-19. Material for sequencing was PBMCs or T cells enriched from blood (not recorded which). The DNA for the CDR3 is TGTGCCAGCAGCCAATCCAGGGGTGGAAACACCATATATTTT. This sequence encodes CASSQSRGGNTIYF.